These 14 T cell receptor beta chains originate from one sample sequenced in a study of CD8+ T cells in alopecia areata. Indicated treatment: oral pan-JAK inhibitor, 5-10 mg twice daily. Extracted RNA was reverse transcribed, and the resulting cDNA served as sequencing template. Data came from immunoSEQ multiplex PCR; TCRdb stores just in-frame clones and leaves some out. Altogether around 86,000 clones are present, around three quarters being singletons, with the ten largest covering 17%. The material sequenced was CD8+ T cells sorted from blood, taken at week 44, from a patient treated with tofacitinib. Receptors originate from a human donor with alopecia areata.

The V and J genes are TRBV9 and TRBJ2-1; 7 bases map to TRBD2. Germline trimming cut 0 bases from V and 9 bases from J; bases unmatched to any gene: 15. CDR3 length equals 17 residues. Germline CDR1 SGDLS, CDR2 YYNGEE. The DNA for the CDR3 is TGTGCCAGCAGCGTAGACTGGTCTAGCGGATTATCCGGTGAGCAGTTCTTC. Encoded protein: CASSVDWSSGLSGEQFF.

There are a few counts of this clone. The chain recombines TRBV7-9 with TRBJ2-7, with D possibly TRBD2 on 7 matching bases. CDR1 and CDR2 (germline): SEHNR, FQNEAQ (reference sequence). The CDR3 totals 16 residues. Trimming took off 0 bases at V and 3 bases at J, with 15 bases between the two ends. The CDR3 region has the DNA TGTGCCAGCAGCTTAGCCCCTCCGGGGGGCTACTACGAGCAGTACTTC. This codes for CASSLAPPGGYYEQYF.

The chain carries TRBV29-1 and TRBJ1-2; the D gene is possibly TRBD1 (5 bases). CDR3 length: 12 residues. The ends were cut back, 5 bases at V and 2 bases at J, with 9 bases in the middle. Germline V gives CDR1 SQVTM, CDR2 ANQGSEA. This CDR3 is CSVRQKNYGYTF. In DNA, the CDR3 is TGCAGCGTTCGACAGAAAAACTATGGCTACACCTTC. Variable domain in full (rest from reference TRBV29-1 and TRBJ1-2): SAVISQKPSRDICQRGTSLTIQCQVDSQVTMMFWYRQQPGQSLTLIATANQGSEATYESGFVIDKFPISRPNLTFSTLTVSNMSPEDSSIYLCSVRQKNYGYTFGSGTRLTVV.

This rearrangement joins TRBV2 to TRBJ2-1; 11 bases match TRBD2. This CDR3 region has 14 residues. V lost 10 bases and J lost 3; bases outside the gene matches: 5. Germline loops: CDR1 SNHLY, CDR2 FYNNEI. In DNA, the CDR3 is TGTGCCACAGCGACTAGCGGGGACTACAATGAGCAGTTCTTC. It yields the protein CATATSGDYNEQFF.

This clone is a singleton in its sample. This chain joins TRBV2 and TRBJ2-7; no clear D gene. Germline CDR1 SNHLY, CDR2 FYNNEI. This CDR3 has 14 amino acids. V was shortened by 4 bases and J by 5 bases, with 15 bases between the two germline ends. CDR3 sequence: CASSVRPATHEQYF. The CDR3, as DNA: TGTGCCAGCAGTGTCAGGCCCGCCACCCACGAGCAGTACTTC.

This chain connects TRBV4-3 to TRBJ2-7; D not resolved. Trimming removed 1 base at V and 2 bases at J, with 6 bases between. This CDR3 contains 13 residues. Germline V gives CDR1 LGHNA, CDR2 YSLEER. The DNA for the CDR3 is TGCGCCAGCAGCCAAGGGCAGACCTACGAGCAGTACTTC. Its protein product is CASSQGQTYEQYF.

This chain links TRBV4-2 with TRBJ2-5; D gene unclear. Deletions cut 0 bases from V and 5 bases from J, with 4 bases between. Germline CDR1 LGHNA, CDR2 YNFKEQ. CDR3 length: 12 residues. CDR3 protein: CASSQDSETQYF. CDR3 nucleotide sequence: TGTGCCAGCAGCCAAGATTCGGAGACCCAGTACTTC.

This clone was counted between two and nine times. The V call is TRBV4-1, the J call TRBJ1-1, with 7 nucleotides matching TRBD1. V lost 3 bases and J lost 8; bases outside the gene matches: 6. This CDR3 is 13 amino acids long. Germline V CDR1 and CDR2: MGHRA, YSYEKL. Here the CDR3 DNA reads TGCGCCAGCAGCCAGGAGGGGACAGCCGAAGCTTTCTTT. Protein sequence: CASSQEGTAEAFF.

This chain connects TRBV27 to TRBJ2-3; TRBD2 is a possible D gene (6 bases). CDR3 size: 15 residues. The V gene's germline CDR1 is MNHEY and CDR2 SMNVEV (reference sequence). The germline V and J ends were trimmed by 5 bases and 5 bases, with 17 bases remaining between them. In nucleotides, the CDR3 is TGTGCCAGCAGTCCATCTGGCGGGGCCGGAGATACGCAGTATTTT. Translation gives CASSPSGGAGDTQYF.

This clone was observed a handful of times. The chain employs TRBV6-4 and TRBJ2-1, with a weak D call TRBD1 (7 bases). Trimming cost V 3 bases and J 6 bases, with 18 bases left between them. The CDR3 covers 16 residues. Germline CDR1 MRHNA, CDR2 SNTAGT. The CDR3 DNA is TGTGCCAGCAGTGAAAGGGGCAGGGGGAGGTTCAATGAGCAGTTCTTC. This encodes CASSERGRGRFNEQFF.

This chain connects TRBV27 to TRBJ2-3; D gene uncertain. This CDR3 is built from 14 residues. Germline lookup yields CDR1 MNHEY and CDR2 SMNVEV (reference sequence). Trimming cost V 3 bases and J 6 bases, with 13 bases left between them. CDR3: CASSLWGYGDTQYF. Here the CDR3 DNA reads TGTGCCAGCAGTTTGTGGGGATACGGGGATACGCAGTATTTT.

This chain links TRBV4-3 with TRBJ1-1, with 7 bases lining up with TRBD1. Germline V gene data show CDR1 as LGHNA and CDR2 as YSLEER. The CDR3 has 13 residues. V dropped 6 bases and J dropped 1; count of bases not matched to a gene: 2. The CDR3 nucleotides read TGCGCCAGCAGTCAGGGGGAGAACACTGAAGCTTTCTTT. This gives the protein CASSQGENTEAFF.

V usage is TRBV9 and J usage is TRBJ1-1, with a tentative D call TRBD1 (6 bases). Germline V gene lookup returns CDR1 SGDLS and CDR2 YYNGEE. Trimming removed 3 bases from V and 6 bases from J, with 12 bases in between. This CDR3 comprises 13 residues. This CDR3 reads CASSETEGAEAFF. CDR3 nucleotides: TGTGCCAGCAGCGAGACAGAGGGGGCTGAAGCTTTCTTT.

The rearrangement uses TRBV4-3 and TRBJ2-6; D ambiguous. V dropped 0 bases and J dropped 2 bases, with 8 bases sitting between them. CDR1 and CDR2 from the germline V gene are LGHNA and YSLEER. The CDR3 is made up of 16 amino acids. CDR3 residues: CASSQDLGAGANVLTF. CDR3 nucleotides: TGCGCCAGCAGCCAAGATCTAGGTGCTGGGGCCAACGTCCTGACTTTC.